This T cell receptor (beta chain) was retrieved from a study of blood T cell repertoires in COVID-19. Study at large: Donors in the United States, Italy and Spain gave samples during acute or convalescent COVID-19.

Germline V gene sequence: CDR1 ENHRY, CDR2 SYGVKD. Trimming cost V 9 bases and J 6 bases; bases outside gene matches: 12. The CDR3 is 14 residues long. Profiled with immunoSEQ multiplex PCR; TCRdb holds only in-frame clones, not every one. Of 70,000 to 95,000 clones listed, nearly 85% are singletons. This TCR was sampled from a woman aged 60-75 years with acute or convalescent COVID-19. The chain employs TRBV10-3 and TRBJ2-7; 9 nucleotides match TRBD2. The source material was peripheral blood. The CDR3 sequence: CAITSAAGGFEQYF. The DNA for the CDR3 is TGTGCCATTACCTCAGCCGCGGGGGGGTTCGAGCAGTACTTC.